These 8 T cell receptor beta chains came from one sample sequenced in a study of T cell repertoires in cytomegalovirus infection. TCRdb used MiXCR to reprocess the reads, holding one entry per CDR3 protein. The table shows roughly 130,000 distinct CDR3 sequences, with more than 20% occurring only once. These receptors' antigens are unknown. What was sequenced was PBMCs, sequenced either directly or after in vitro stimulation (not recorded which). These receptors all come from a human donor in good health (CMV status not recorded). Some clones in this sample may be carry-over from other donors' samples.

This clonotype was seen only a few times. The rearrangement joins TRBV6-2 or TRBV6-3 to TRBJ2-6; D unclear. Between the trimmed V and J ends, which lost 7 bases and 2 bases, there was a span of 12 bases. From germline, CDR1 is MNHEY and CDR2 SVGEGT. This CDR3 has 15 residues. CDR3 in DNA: TGTGCCAGCACCCGGAGATTAACTGGGGCCAACGTCCTGACTTTC. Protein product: CASTRRLTGANVLTF.

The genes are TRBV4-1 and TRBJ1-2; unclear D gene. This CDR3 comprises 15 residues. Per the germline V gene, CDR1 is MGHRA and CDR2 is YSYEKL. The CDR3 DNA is TGCCCCAACAGCCAAGTCGGTAGGGCGTATAATGGCTACACCTTC. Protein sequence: CPNSQVGRAYNGYTF.

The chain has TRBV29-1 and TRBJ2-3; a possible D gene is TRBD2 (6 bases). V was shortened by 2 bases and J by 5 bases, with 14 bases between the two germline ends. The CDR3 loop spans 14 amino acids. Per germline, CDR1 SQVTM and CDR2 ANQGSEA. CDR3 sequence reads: CSVETAGKKDTQYF. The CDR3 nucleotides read TGCAGCGTTGAAACGGCGGGAAAGAAAGATACGCAGTATTTT.

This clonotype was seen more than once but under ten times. The CDR3 DNA reads TGTGCCAGCAACCCGGGACAGGAAAACACCGGGGAGCTGTTTTTT. Amino acid sequence: CASNPGQENTGELFF. The J gene is TRBJ2-2, the V gene TRBV5-4, with TRBD1 matching 8 bases. CDR3 length: 15 amino acids. Trimming took 6 bases from V and 2 from J; bases not matched to a gene: 6. Germline CDR1 and CDR2: SGHNT and YYREEE (reference sequence).

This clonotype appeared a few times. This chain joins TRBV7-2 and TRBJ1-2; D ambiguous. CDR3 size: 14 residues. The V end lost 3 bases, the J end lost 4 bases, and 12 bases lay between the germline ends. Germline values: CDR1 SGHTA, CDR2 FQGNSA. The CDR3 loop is CASSFSGSVYGYTF. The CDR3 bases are TGTGCCAGCAGCTTCTCGGGGTCGGTCTATGGCTACACCTTC.

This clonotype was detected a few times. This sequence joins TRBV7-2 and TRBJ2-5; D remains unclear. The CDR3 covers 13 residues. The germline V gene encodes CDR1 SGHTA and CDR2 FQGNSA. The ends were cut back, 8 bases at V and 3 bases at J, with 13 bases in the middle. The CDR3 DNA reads TGTGCCAGCCTAGGACGGACCAAAGAGACCCAGTACTTC. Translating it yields CASLGRTKETQYF.

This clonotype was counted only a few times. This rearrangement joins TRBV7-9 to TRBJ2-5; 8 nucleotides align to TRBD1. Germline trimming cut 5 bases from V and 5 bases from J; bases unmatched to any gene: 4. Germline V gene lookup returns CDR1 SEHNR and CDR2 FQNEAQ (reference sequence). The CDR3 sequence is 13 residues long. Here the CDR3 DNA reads TGTGCCAGCAGCCTCCCAGGGGGCGAGACCCAGTACTTC. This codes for CASSLPGGETQYF.

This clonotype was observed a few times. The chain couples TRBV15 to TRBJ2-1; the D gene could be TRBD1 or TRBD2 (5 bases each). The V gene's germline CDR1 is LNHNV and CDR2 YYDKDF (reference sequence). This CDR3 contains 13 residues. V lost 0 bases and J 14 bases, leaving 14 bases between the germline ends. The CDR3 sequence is CATSRDRLGEKFF. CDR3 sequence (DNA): TGTGCCACCAGCAGAGATAGATTGGGGGAGAAGTTCTTC.